The sequence of this T cell receptor beta chain was determined in a study of CD8 T cells in Susac syndrome. Germline V lookup: CDR1 MGHRA, CDR2 YSYEKL. The V and J ends lost 0 bases and 7 bases, in that order; junction bases with no gene match: 8. This CDR3 is 15 amino acids long. About 0.5 to 1 ug RNA was reverse transcribed with random hexamers. TCRdb reprocessed the immunoSEQ multiplex PCR reads with MiXCR, giving one entry per CDR3 protein. The data contain about 120,000 distinct CDR3 sequences, over 90% of them singletons. Study observations and caveats: In total CD8+ repertoires, about 17 Susac-specific public clones were detected, and CD8+ TEMRA repertoires contained four or five.

About this clonotype: Its cognate antigen is unknown.

The clonotype was recovered from a human donor with Susac syndrome. This chain joins TRBV4-1 and TRBJ1-2, with 7 positions matching TRBD1. Sample: CD8+ T cells from PBMCs. The CDR3 reads CASSQEETGLSGYTF. CDR3 nucleotide sequence: TGCGCCAGCAGCCAAGAGGAGACAGGGTTGTCTGGCTACACCTTC.